These 7 T cell receptor beta chains share one sample of origin, sequenced in a study of radiotherapy plus CTLA-4 blockade in lung cancer (dated by TCRdb to 2017 to 2018). The library was made by the immunoSEQ multiplex PCR assay. TCRdb took over this immuneACCESS table, retaining in-frame rearrangements with V and J assigned. Such tables are incomplete; in checked studies, under half of the missing clones stem from an unresolved V gene, and the remainder is unexplained. The sample data list roughly 130,000 clones, and over 80% of these were observed just once. About 7% of the sample lies in the top ten. Sequencing used peripheral blood, obtained from a patient treated with radiotherapy plus ipilimumab. The receptors here all came from a human donor with non-small cell lung cancer that progressed on radiotherapy plus ipilimumab.

The V call is TRBV5-1, the J call TRBJ2-7; D remains unclear. This CDR3 region has 14 residues. V was cut by 3 bases and J by 2 bases, with 12 bases left in between. CDR1 and CDR2 from the germline V gene are SGHRS and YFSETQ. Here the CDR3 DNA reads TGCGCCAGCAGCTCAACGGGCCCACCCTACGAGCAGTACTTC. It encodes CASSSTGPPYEQYF.

The chain carries TRBV7-8 and TRBJ2-5, with 11 bases lining up with TRBD1. CDR3 length: 16 amino acids. CDR1 is SGHVS, CDR2 FQNEAQ, per germline. Trimming at V came to 4 bases and at J to 3 bases, leaving 7 bases not matched to a gene. Here the CDR3 reads CASSSRGQGGKETQYF. The CDR3 bases are TGTGCCAGCAGCTCCCGGGGACAGGGGGGAAAAGAGACCCAGTACTTC.

This clone has a handful of counts. This sequence joins TRBV19 and TRBJ2-3; the match to TRBD2 covers 10 bases. The CDR3 totals 16 residues. V gave up 7 bases and J gave up 11 bases; unmatched junction bases: 18. Germline CDR1 is LNHDA and CDR2 is SQIVND (reference sequence). The CDR3 reads CASTNGASGSPYKQYF. DNA for the CDR3: TGTGCCAGTACCAACGGGGCTAGCGGGAGCCCCTATAAGCAGTATTTT.

The chain couples TRBV9 to TRBJ2-1, with TRBD2 matching 11 bases. V trimming: 2 bases; J trimming: 9 bases; junction bases outside the gene matches: 7. Looked up from germline, CDR1 is SGDLS and CDR2 is YYNGEE. The CDR3 has 15 residues. The CDR3 coding sequence is TGTGCCAGCAGCGTCGTAGCGGGAGGGTCCAGTGAGCAGTTCTTC. It specifies CASSVVAGGSSEQFF.

The chain employs TRBV5-4 and TRBJ2-5; a possible D gene is TRBD1 (6 bases). The end of the DNA fits TRBJ2-7 better, so the J call may be wrong. CDR3 length: 14 amino acids. Germline-derived CDR1 and CDR2 are SGHNT and YYREEE (reference sequence). Written as DNA, the CDR3 is TGTGCCAGCAGCTTAGGGGGAGAGCCCCTCGAGCAGTACTTC. Translating it yields CASSLGGEPLEQYF.

The chain carries TRBV4-1 and TRBJ2-5; tentative D call: TRBD2 (6 bases). V was clipped by 5 bases and J by 5 bases, with 18 bases between them. The CDR3 is made up of 15 amino acids. The germline gives CDR1 MGHRA, CDR2 YSYEKL. CDR3 in amino acids: CASSYDPGVSETQYF. In DNA form, the CDR3 reads TGCGCCAGCAGCTATGACCCGGGGGTCAGCGAGACCCAGTACTTC.

This rearrangement joins TRBV9 to TRBJ2-2; D gene uncertain. Germline V CDR1 and CDR2: SGDLS, YYNGEE. V was clipped by 4 bases and J by 4 bases, with 8 bases between them. CDR3 length: 13 residues. The CDR3 DNA reads TGTGCCAGCAGCACCCACCCCACCGGGGAGCTGTTTTTT. This encodes CASSTHPTGELFF.